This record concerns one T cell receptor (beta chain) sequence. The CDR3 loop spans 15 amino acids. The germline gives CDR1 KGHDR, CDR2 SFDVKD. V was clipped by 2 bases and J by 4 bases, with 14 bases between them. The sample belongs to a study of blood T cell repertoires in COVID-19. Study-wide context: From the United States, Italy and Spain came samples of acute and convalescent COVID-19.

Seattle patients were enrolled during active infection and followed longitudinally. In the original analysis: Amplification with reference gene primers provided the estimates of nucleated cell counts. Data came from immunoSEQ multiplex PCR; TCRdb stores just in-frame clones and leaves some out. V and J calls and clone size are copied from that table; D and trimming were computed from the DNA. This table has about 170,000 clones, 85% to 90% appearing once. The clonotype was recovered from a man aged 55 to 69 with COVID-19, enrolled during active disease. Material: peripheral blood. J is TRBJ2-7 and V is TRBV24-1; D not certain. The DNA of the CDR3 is TGTGCCACCAGTGATTCGGGTCAGCTTTCATACGAGCAGTACTTC. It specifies CATSDSGQLSYEQYF.